The sequence of this T cell receptor (beta chain) was determined in a study of blood T cell repertoires in COVID-19. Overall study: PBMCs, B-cell-depleted T cells, or T cells were the source of the cDNA or gDNA that made up the material.

The trim removed 3 bases at V and 1 base at J, leaving 5 bases unmatched. Germline CDR1 is MNHEY and CDR2 is SVGAGI. This CDR3 region has 16 residues. Per the original data handling: Estimated nucleated cell counts came from reference gene primer amplification. Libraries were prepared by immunoSEQ multiplex PCR; TCRdb keeps only in-frame clonotypes and omits some of them. That table is the source of V, J and clone size, and D and trimming were worked out from the DNA. The sample yields 260,000 or so clones, approximately 80% seen once. This TCR derives from a woman aged 70-85 years with acute or convalescent COVID-19. Sequences were obtained from peripheral blood. The gene calls are TRBV6-5 and TRBJ2-3; 9 bases fit TRBD1. This chain's CDR3 is CASSYGTGTGTDTQYF. CDR3 nucleotides: TGTGCCAGCAGTTATGGGACAGGGACTGGCACAGATACGCAGTATTTT.